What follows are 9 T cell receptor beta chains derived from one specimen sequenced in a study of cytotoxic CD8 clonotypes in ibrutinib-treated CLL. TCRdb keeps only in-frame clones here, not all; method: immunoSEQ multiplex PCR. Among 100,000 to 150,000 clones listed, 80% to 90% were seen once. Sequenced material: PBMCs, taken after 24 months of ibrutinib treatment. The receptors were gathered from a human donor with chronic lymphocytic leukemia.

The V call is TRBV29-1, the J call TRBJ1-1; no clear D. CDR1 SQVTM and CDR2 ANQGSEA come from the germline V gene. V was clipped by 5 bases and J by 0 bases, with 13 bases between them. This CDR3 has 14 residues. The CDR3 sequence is CSVKQILLNTEAFF. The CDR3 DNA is TGCAGCGTTAAACAGATCCTTCTGAACACTGAAGCTTTCTTT.

CDR3 in amino acids: CASSQGSDRFSGNTIYF. CDR3 sequence (DNA): TGCGCCAGCAGCCAGGGTTCAGACAGATTCTCTGGAAACACCATATATTTT. This rearrangement joins TRBV4-3 to TRBJ1-3; tentative D call: TRBD1 (5 bases). CDR3 length equals 17 residues. Germline lookup yields CDR1 LGHNA and CDR2 YSLEER. Trimming pared 3 bases from V and 0 bases from J, leaving 15 bases between.

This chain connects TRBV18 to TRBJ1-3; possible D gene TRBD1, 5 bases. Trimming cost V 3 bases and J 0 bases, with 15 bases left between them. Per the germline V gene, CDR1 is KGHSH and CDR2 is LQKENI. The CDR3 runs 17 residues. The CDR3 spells CASSPGQPGSSGNTIYF. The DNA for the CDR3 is TGTGCCAGCTCACCGGGGCAGCCAGGGTCCTCTGGAAACACCATATATTTT.

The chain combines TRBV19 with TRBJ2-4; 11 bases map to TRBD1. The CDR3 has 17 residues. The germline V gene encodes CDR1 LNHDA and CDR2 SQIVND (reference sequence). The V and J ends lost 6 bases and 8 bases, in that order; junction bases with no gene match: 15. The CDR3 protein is CASRPQDRGRGSDIQYF. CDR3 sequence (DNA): TGTGCCAGTAGACCGCAGGACAGGGGGCGCGGGTCGGACATTCAGTACTTC.

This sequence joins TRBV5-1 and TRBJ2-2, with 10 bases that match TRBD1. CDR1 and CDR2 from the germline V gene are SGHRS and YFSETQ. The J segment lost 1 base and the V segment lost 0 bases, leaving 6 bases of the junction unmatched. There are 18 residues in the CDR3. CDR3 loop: CASSLEGTGARNTGELFF. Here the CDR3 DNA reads TGCGCCAGCAGCTTGGAGGGGACAGGGGCGAGGAACACCGGGGAGCTGTTTTTT.

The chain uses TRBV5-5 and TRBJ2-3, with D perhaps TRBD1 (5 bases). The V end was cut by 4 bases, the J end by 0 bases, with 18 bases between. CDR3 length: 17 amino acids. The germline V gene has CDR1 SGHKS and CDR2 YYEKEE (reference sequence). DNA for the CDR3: TGTGCCAGCAGCCGGATAGGGGCGGAAGCTAGCACAGATACGCAGTATTTT. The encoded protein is CASSRIGAEASTDTQYF.

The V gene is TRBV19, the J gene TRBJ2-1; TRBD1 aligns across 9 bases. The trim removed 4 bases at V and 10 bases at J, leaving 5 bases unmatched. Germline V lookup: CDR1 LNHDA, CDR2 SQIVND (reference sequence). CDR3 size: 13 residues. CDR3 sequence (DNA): TGTGCCAGTAGTAAACAGGGGGCGTGGGAGCAGTTCTTC. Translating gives CASSKQGAWEQFF.

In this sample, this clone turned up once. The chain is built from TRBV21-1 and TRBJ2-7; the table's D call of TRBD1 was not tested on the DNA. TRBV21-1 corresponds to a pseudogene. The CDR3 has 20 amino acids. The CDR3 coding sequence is TGTGCCAACCACCCCATAGAGGGGGAAGTAGGGCCCCTTTTTGTCTACGAGCAGTACTTC. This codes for CANHPIEGEVGPLFVYEQYF.

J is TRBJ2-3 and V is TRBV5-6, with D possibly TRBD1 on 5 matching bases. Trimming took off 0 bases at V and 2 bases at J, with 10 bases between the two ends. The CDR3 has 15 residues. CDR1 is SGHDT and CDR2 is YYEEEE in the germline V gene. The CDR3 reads CASSLAGAYTDTQYF. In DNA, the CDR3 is TGTGCCAGCAGCTTGGCTGGGGCGTACACAGATACGCAGTATTTT.